This T cell receptor beta chain was captured by sequencing in a study of blood T cell repertoires in COVID-19. Background on the study: Whether acute or convalescent, the COVID-19 samples came from the United States, Italy and Spain. Sources were T cells, B-cell-depleted T cells, or PBMCs; the material itself was cDNA or gDNA.

The CDR3 is made up of 12 amino acids. Germline-derived CDR1 and CDR2 are GTSNPN and SVGIG (reference sequence). Trimming took 2 bases from V and 4 from J, leaving 8 bases between them. Per the authors' pipeline: Estimates of nucleated cell counts were drawn from the amplification of reference gene primers. The method was immunoSEQ multiplex PCR; TCRdb's version includes in-frame clones alone and lacks a portion of them. V and J calls and clone size are those listed in that table; D and trimming were worked out from the DNA. The sample has about 230,000 clones; approximately 90% are singletons. This clone appeared once.

V usage is TRBV30 and J usage is TRBJ1-2; D is ambiguous. The receptor was isolated from a woman aged 18-29 years who had recovered from COVID-19. Specimen: peripheral blood. The chain's CDR3 is CAWSMALYGYTF. The CDR3 coding sequence is TGTGCCTGGAGTATGGCCCTCTATGGCTACACCTTC.